The 10 T cell receptor beta chains below were found in one sample sequenced in a study of cytomegalovirus exposure and HLA in healthy donors. The PCR had 60 Vbeta and 13 Jbeta primers. Generated by immunoSEQ multiplex PCR, the TCRdb table keeps only in-frame clones and is missing some. The top ten clones hold around 1.5% of a sample with about 190,000 clones, 75% to 90% of them seen once. The sample comprised PBMCs. The receptors were gathered from a man over 45 in good health and CMV-seronegative.

CDR3 sequence: CASRGSKDIGSLGNQPQHF. The CDR3 bases are TGTGCCAGCAGGGGATCTAAGGACATCGGATCCCTAGGCAATCAGCCCCAGCATTTT. The rearrangement joins TRBV28 to TRBJ1-5; D may be TRBD1 (5 bases). Trimming took 6 bases from V and 2 from J, leaving 26 bases between them. Germline CDR1 MDHEN, CDR2 SYDVKM. The CDR3 length is 19 residues.

This clone has more than one count but fewer than ten. V usage is TRBV10-3 and J usage is TRBJ1-5; TRBD1 aligns across 8 bases. V was clipped by 5 bases and J by 1 base; unmatched bases: 4. The germline gives CDR1 ENHRY, CDR2 SYGVKD. The CDR3 is 15 amino acids. CDR3 region: CAISSQGASNQPQHF. Here the CDR3 DNA reads TGTGCCATCAGTTCTCAGGGGGCAAGCAATCAGCCCCAGCATTTT.

The V call is TRBV6-5, the J call TRBJ2-7, with 10 bases lining up with TRBD1. Germline-derived CDR1 and CDR2 are MNHEY and SVGAGI. The CDR3 contains 16 residues. J gave up 2 bases and V 1 base, and 5 bases lay outside the gene matches. The CDR3 reads CASSYFGTGVPYEQYF. The DNA for the CDR3 is TGTGCCAGCAGTTACTTTGGGACAGGGGTTCCCTACGAGCAGTACTTC.

The CDR3, as DNA: TGTGCCAGCAGCTTTTGGCGGGAGGGATACAATGAGCAGTTCTTC. Its translation: CASSFWREGYNEQFF. The genes are TRBV7-8 and TRBJ2-1; 9 bases fit TRBD2. Losses at the gene ends were 3 bases for V and 4 bases for J; bases not matched to a gene: 4. Germline-derived CDR1 and CDR2 are SGHVS and FQNEAQ. This CDR3 has 15 amino acids.

The rearrangement uses TRBV5-8 and TRBJ2-5; D perhaps matches TRBD2 (6 bases). V lost 4 bases and J 4 bases, leaving 20 bases between the germline ends. CDR1 SGHTS and CDR2 YDEGEE come from the germline V gene. This CDR3 region has 16 residues. The CDR3: CASSPPSGLGRETQYF. The CDR3 bases are TGTGCCAGCAGCCCTCCGTCGGGACTGGGTAGAGAGACCCAGTACTTC.

The gene calls are TRBV7-9 and TRBJ2-1, with a weak D call TRBD2 (6 bases). Germline CDR1 reads SEHNR; CDR2 reads FQNEAQ (reference sequence). The CDR3 spans 16 residues. V was cut by 5 bases and J by 1 base, with 15 bases left in between. The CDR3 loop reads CASSPLAEPSYNEQFF. The CDR3 DNA is TGTGCCAGCAGCCCCTTAGCGGAACCATCCTACAATGAGCAGTTCTTC.

The chain recombines TRBV6-5 with TRBJ2-5, with 7 nucleotides matching TRBD2. The DNA matches TRBJ2-7 better at its end, which makes the J call doubtful. CDR1 and CDR2 from the germline V gene are MNHEY and SVGAGI. The CDR3 is 14 residues long. The CDR3 loop is CASKQAGKGLEQYF. CDR3 bases: TGTGCCAGCAAACAAGCGGGAAAGGGCCTCGAGCAGTACTTC.

As to this clone: This sample includes further DNA sequences coding for the same CDR3. The CDR3 loop reads CASSLTSGGGTDTQYF. CDR3 nucleotide sequence: TGTGCCAGCAGCTTGACTAGCGGGGGGGGCACAGATACGCAGTATTTT. The J gene is TRBJ2-3, the V gene TRBV7-2; 14 nucleotides line up with TRBD2. This CDR3 spans 16 amino acids. Germline CDR1 reads SGHTA; CDR2 reads FQGNSA. Trimming at V came to 3 bases and at J to 1 base, leaving 0 bases not matched to a gene.

This clone was seen once. The genes are TRBV5-3 and TRBJ2-5; D gene uncertain. TRBV5-3 is an open reading frame, and its role is uncertain. CDR3 size: 15 residues. The germline V and J ends were trimmed by 4 bases and 1 base, with 14 bases remaining between them. The CDR3 spells CARSPHRMSQETQYF. CDR3 nucleotide sequence: TGTGCCAGAAGCCCTCATAGAATGTCCCAAGAGACCCAGTACTTC.

In its sample, this clone was seen a few times. The chain combines TRBV28 with TRBJ1-2; TRBD1 matches 9 bases. The CDR3 extends over 16 amino acids. V was clipped by 1 base and J by 2 bases; unmatched bases: 5. Germline assignment: CDR1 MDHEN and CDR2 SYDVKM. The chain's CDR3 is CASSLFAQGANYGYTF. The CDR3 DNA reads as TGTGCCAGCAGTTTATTCGCACAGGGGGCAAACTATGGCTACACCTTC.